Listed below are T cell receptor beta chains from one sample, sequenced in a study of control samples from healthy donors and cancer patients. Here immunoSEQ multiplex PCR was the method, and the copy in TCRdb shows in-frame clones only, minus some. The sample lists some 95,000 clones, 79% occurring once. Input material: blood. Receptors originate from a woman younger than 45 in good health. CDR3s include the opening cysteine and the closing phenylalanine or tryptophan. The D gene is left open where the match is weak. Clone size is shown for a subset of rows, as once, few, many or a class of expanded clone.

j_call v_call d_call clone_size cdr3_aa cdr3_nt
TRBJ2-7 TRBV12-5 - few CASAPRNYEQYF TGTGCTAGTGCCCCCAGGAACTACGAGCAGTACTTC
TRBJ2-1 TRBV7-2 - - CASSLFPENEQFF TGTGCCAGCAGCTTATTTCCGGAGAATGAGCAGTTCTTC
TRBJ2-5 TRBV4-1 TRBD2 - CASSQLAGGGQETQYF TGCGCCAGCAGCCAGTTAGCGGGGGGGGGCCAAGAGACCCAGTACTTC
TRBJ1-2 TRBV29-1 - once CSVVLGPNYGYTF TGCAGCGTTGTGCTGGGTCCTAACTATGGCTACACCTTC
TRBJ2-2 TRBV11-3 TRBD1 few CASSLFRGTGNTGELFF TGTGCCAGCAGCTTATTTCGAGGGACAGGGAACACCGGGGAGCTGTTTTTT
TRBJ2-1 TRBV2 - - CASSGGGRPYNEQFF TGTGCCAGCAGTGGGGGGGGCAGGCCCTACAATGAGCAGTTCTTC
TRBJ2-7 TRBV7-2 - - CASSTRSPGIQGLEQYF TGTGCCAGCAGCACTCGGTCGCCCGGGATACAAGGACTCGAGCAGTACTTC
TRBJ1-3 TRBV4-1 TRBD1 - CASSQDLDRADGNTIYF TGCGCCAGCAGCCAAGATCTTGACAGGGCGGATGGAAACACCATATATTTT
TRBJ2-1 TRBV29-1 - - CSVDQARRYNEQFF TGCAGCGTTGACCAGGCCAGGCGCTACAATGAGCAGTTCTTC
TRBJ2-3 TRBV29-1 - - CSGFRPPTQYF TGCAGCGGCTTCAGGCCCCCTACGCAGTATTTT
TRBJ1-2 TRBV30 - - CAWSVGTTRGYTF TGTGCCTGGAGTGTAGGGACTACCAGGGGCTACACCTTC
TRBJ1-4 TRBV23-1 - - CASSQCNRKSNEKLFF TGCGCCAGCAGTCAATGCAATCGTAAGTCTAATGAAAAACTGTTTTTT
TRBJ1-1 TRBV19 TRBD1 - CARVAGTGGEFTPLNTEAFF TGTGCCAGGGTGGCGGGGACAGGGGGCGAATTTACCCCATTGAACACTGAAGCTTTCTTT